What follows are 10 T cell receptor beta chains derived from one specimen sequenced in a study of blood T cell repertoires in COVID-19. Data came from immunoSEQ multiplex PCR; TCRdb stores just in-frame clones and leaves some out. The sample has roughly 200,000 clones; more than 75% are singletons. The sample comprised peripheral blood. The receptors stem from an older woman with COVID-19, enrolled during active disease.

This chain uses TRBV9 with TRBJ1-5; the match to TRBD1 covers 7 bases. The CDR3 is 15 amino acids. The germline gives CDR1 SGDLS, CDR2 YYNGEE. With 0 bases clipped from V and 5 bases from J, the junction kept 5 bases outside the gene matches. Here the CDR3 DNA reads TGTGCCAGCAGCGTAGAAGGGGGCGCGGATCAGCCCCAGCATTTT. Amino acid sequence: CASSVEGGADQPQHF.

Only a few counts were recorded for this clone. The chain is built from TRBV7-2 and TRBJ2-1; unclear D gene. Trimming took off 5 bases at V and 0 bases at J, with 14 bases between the two ends. The germline V gene has CDR1 SGHTA and CDR2 FQGNSA. The CDR3 is 16 residues long. In nucleotides, the CDR3 is TGTGCCAGCAGCCCTAGGATGAAAAGCTCCTACAATGAGCAGTTCTTC. Its translation: CASSPRMKSSYNEQFF.

This sequence joins TRBV28 and TRBJ1-5; maybe TRBD1 (5 bases). Germline assignment: CDR1 MDHEN and CDR2 SYDVKM. The CDR3 is 12 amino acids. V was clipped by 11 bases and J by 3 bases, with 11 bases between them. The DNA of the CDR3 is TGTGCCGCGGGGACTCTCAATCAGCCCCAGCATTTT. This translates into CAAGTLNQPQHF.

The CDR3 sequence is CASTRVGDTEAFF. The CDR3 bases are TGTGCCAGTACCAGGGTTGGGGACACTGAAGCTTTCTTT. The genes are TRBV19 and TRBJ1-1, with D possibly TRBD1 on 5 matching bases. The CDR3 totals 13 residues. The germline V and J ends were trimmed by 7 bases and 3 bases, with 12 bases remaining between them. CDR1 LNHDA and CDR2 SQIVND come from the germline V gene (reference sequence).

This clone was seen just once. J is TRBJ1-5 and V is TRBV15; D may be TRBD1 (5 bases). V lost 0 bases and J 4 bases, leaving 10 bases between the germline ends. Per the germline V gene, CDR1 is LNHNV and CDR2 is YYDKDF (reference sequence). The CDR3 is made up of 15 amino acids. CDR3 coding DNA: TGTGCCACCAGCAGAGAGGGGCGTTTGAATCAGCCCCAGCATTTT. It translates to CATSREGRLNQPQHF.

The V gene is TRBV27, the J gene TRBJ1-4; 7 bases fit TRBD1. Unmatched junction bases numbered 12, after V lost 5 bases and J lost 0 bases. Looked up from germline, CDR1 is MNHEY and CDR2 is SMNVEV (reference sequence). This CDR3 contains 18 residues. The CDR3 DNA is TGTGCCAGCAGTCTAAGACGGCCCACAGGGGCAACTAATGAAAAACTGTTTTTT. Its protein product is CASSLRRPTGATNEKLFF.

This clone was counted a few times. The gene calls are TRBV9 and TRBJ1-2, with TRBD1 as a possible D gene (6 bases). Trimming took 3 bases from V and 4 from J, leaving 13 bases between them. Germline lookup yields CDR1 SGDLS and CDR2 YYNGEE. The CDR3 is 14 amino acids. CDR3 bases: TGTGCCAGCAGCGCCACCTCAGGGGTCTATGGCTACACCTTC. Amino acids: CASSATSGVYGYTF.

The CDR3 DNA reads TGTGCTAGTGGTTTCCAACAACCTGGACAGGGGGCGAACGGGTACTATGGCTACACCTTC. The encoded protein is CASGFQQPGQGANGYYGYTF. The gene calls are TRBV12-5 and TRBJ1-2; the match to TRBD1 covers 11 bases. Germline V gene sequence: CDR1 LGHNT, CDR2 FRNRAP. Germline trimming cut 3 bases from V and 3 bases from J; bases unmatched to any gene: 18. The CDR3 covers 20 residues.

The rearrangement uses TRBV5-8 and TRBJ2-2; 7 positions agree with TRBD1. The CDR3 runs to 15 residues. V shed 4 bases and J 1 base; nucleotides not matched to a gene: 4. CDR1 is SGHTS and CDR2 is YDEGEE in the germline V gene. DNA of the CDR3: TGTGCCAGCAGCCGACGACAGGGGAACACCGGGGAGCTGTTTTTT. It yields the protein CASSRRQGNTGELFF.

The chain joins TRBV11-2 to TRBJ1-4; D gene unclear. This CDR3 has 15 residues. V lost 5 bases, J lost 5 bases, and 15 bases lay in between. The germline V gene encodes CDR1 SGHAT and CDR2 FQNNGV. CDR3 sequence: CASSTRGGLNEKLFF. The CDR3, as DNA: TGTGCCAGCAGCACACGAGGAGGGTTGAATGAAAAACTGTTTTTT.